The 5 T cell receptor beta chains presented below share a single source sample, sequenced in a study of molecular identifiers for immune sequencing clone quantification. TCRdb analysed the PCR reads with MiXCR anew, one entry per CDR3 protein. The data hold 35,000 or so distinct CDR3 sequences, with about 18% observed a single time. The sequencing sample was made of naive CD8+ T cells from blood, with Jurkat cell RNA spiked in. The subset was: FACS-sorted CD8+CD4-CCR7+CD45RA+ naive T cells. Source of these receptors: a human donor in good health. Some libraries in this study had Jurkat cell RNA spiked in.

This clonotype has a count of ten or more. The gene calls are TRBV28 and TRBJ2-6; D remains unclear. The V end was cut by 5 bases, the J end by 0 bases, with 2 bases between. CDR1 is MDHEN, CDR2 SYDVKM, per germline. The CDR3 has 13 residues. The CDR3 loop is CASSPSGANVLTF. As DNA, the CDR3 is TGTGCCAGCAGTCCCTCTGGGGCCAACGTCCTGACTTTC.

This clonotype was seen at least ten times. The rearrangement joins TRBV12-3 or TRBV12-4 to TRBJ1-5; D is unclear. The CDR3 spans 11 residues. V was clipped by 3 bases and J by 5 bases, with 2 bases between them. The CDR3 sequence is CASSFYQPQHF. The CDR3 coding sequence is TGTGCCAGCAGTTTTTATCAGCCCCAGCATTTT.

About this clonotype: A much larger clone differs from this one at a single base, so this may be a read error. The chain employs TRBV9 and TRBJ2-2, with 10 bases identical to TRBD2. CDR1 and CDR2 from the germline V gene are SGDLS and YYNGEE. CDR3 length: 16 residues. The CDR3 loop reads CVSSAGLAENTGELFF. The CDR3 DNA reads as TGTGTCAGCAGCGCAGGACTAGCGGAGAACACCGGGGAGCTGTTTTTT.

This clonotype has a count of ten or more. The chain has TRBV28 and TRBJ1-5; D is unclear. The CDR3 spans 10 residues. Deletions cut 2 bases from V and 10 bases from J, with 3 bases between. Germline assignment: CDR1 MDHEN and CDR2 SYDVKM. CDR3 region: CASSLHPQHF. CDR3 bases: TGTGCCAGCAGTTTACATCCCCAGCATTTT.

In its sample, this clonotype was seen many times. The V gene is TRBV5-1, the J gene TRBJ1-4, with 8 bases fitting TRBD1. Germline V CDR1 and CDR2: SGHRS, YFSETQ. V trimming: 0 bases; J trimming: 10 bases; junction bases outside the gene matches: 8. The CDR3 loop spans 15 amino acids. The chain's CDR3 is CASSLGDRGRGKLFF. The CDR3 DNA is TGCGCCAGCAGCTTGGGAGACAGGGGAAGGGGAAAACTGTTTTTT.